These 30 T cell receptor beta chains originate from one sample sequenced in a study of shared clonotypes between healthy human individuals. Some clones are missing from TCRdb's copy, which holds only in-frame ones; the method was immunoSEQ multiplex PCR. The data contain some 2.4 million clones, 80% to 95% of them singletons. The sequenced sample consisted of naive CD4+ T cells from PBMCs. As to subset: CD45RA+ positively selected. The receptors stem from a man between 18 and 29 years old in good health. Some clones in this sample may be carry-over from other donors' samples.

The rearrangement joins TRBV6-1 to TRBJ1-5; maybe TRBD1 (5 bases). This CDR3 is built from 14 residues. Per the germline V gene, CDR1 is MNHNS and CDR2 is SASEGT. V lost 5 bases and J lost 5, with 13 bases in between. The CDR3: CASSISGTDQPQHF. The CDR3 DNA follows: TGTGCCAGCAGTATATCCGGGACGGATCAGCCCCAGCATTTT.

The chain has TRBV14 and TRBJ2-3; TRBD2 matches 10 bases. Trimming removed 3 bases from V and 4 bases from J; junction bases left unmatched: 7. The CDR3 totals 16 residues. Germline loops: CDR1 SGHDN, CDR2 FVKESK. DNA of the CDR3: TGTGCCAGCAGCCAGTTTCTAGCGGGAGTGGCAGATACGCAGTATTTT. It specifies CASSQFLAGVADTQYF.

This clone was observed a single time. Other DNA sequences in the sample encode the same CDR3. The V gene is TRBV7-2, the J gene TRBJ1-1; D is possibly TRBD1 (5 bases). The V gene lost 4 bases and the J gene lost 0 bases, with 9 bases spanning the gap. CDR3 length: 14 amino acids. Germline assignment: CDR1 SGHTA and CDR2 FQGNSA. DNA of the CDR3: TGTGCCAGCAGCTGGGACCGATTGAACACTGAAGCTTTCTTT. Translating it yields CASSWDRLNTEAFF.

The gene calls are TRBV28 and TRBJ2-7, with TRBD1 matching 11 bases. Germline CDR1 reads MDHEN; CDR2 reads SYDVKM. CDR3 length: 15 residues. V dropped 6 bases and J dropped 5; count of bases not matched to a gene: 9. The CDR3: CASRGAGQGADEQYF. The CDR3, as DNA: TGTGCCAGCAGGGGGGCCGGACAGGGGGCCGACGAGCAGTACTTC.

J is TRBJ1-2 and V is TRBV7-2, with D unclear. This CDR3 spans 14 amino acids. Looked up from germline, CDR1 is SGHTA and CDR2 is FQGNSA. V was trimmed by 5 bases and J by 2 bases, leaving 12 bases between them. DNA of the CDR3: TGTGCCAGCAGCCCCCGGGATGGAAACTATGGCTACACCTTC. Protein product: CASSPRDGNYGYTF.

The DNA of the CDR3 is TGCGCCAGCAGCTTGGATAGGGCCGTTGCCTACGAGCAGTACTTC. It yields the protein CASSLDRAVAYEQYF. This chain uses TRBV5-1 with TRBJ2-7; D is uncertain. This CDR3 has 15 amino acids. V was shortened by 0 bases and J by 2 bases, with 12 bases between the two germline ends. From germline, CDR1 is SGHRS and CDR2 YFSETQ.

This rearrangement joins TRBV5-1 to TRBJ2-6; a possible D gene is TRBD1 (6 bases). Germline V gene data show CDR1 as SGHRS and CDR2 as YFSETQ. Trimming removed 4 bases from V and 3 bases from J, with 17 bases in between. CDR3 length equals 17 residues. The CDR3 nucleotides read TGCGCCAGCAGCCCGAGCCCAGGGGCCAGTGGGGCCAACGTCCTGACTTTC. Its protein is CASSPSPGASGANVLTF. Combining the CDR3 with reference TRBV5-1 and TRBJ2-6 gives the whole variable domain KAGVTQTPRYLIKTRGQQVTLSCSPISGHRSVSWYQQTPGQGLQFLFEYFSETQRNKGNFPGRFSGRQFSNSRSEMNVSTLELGDSALYLCASSPSPGASGANVLTFGAGSRLTVL.

This chain connects TRBV28 to TRBJ1-1, with no clear D. Germline V lookup: CDR1 MDHEN, CDR2 SYDVKM. The V end lost 5 bases, the J end lost 7 bases, and 11 bases lay between the germline ends. The CDR3 length is 12 residues. The CDR3 sequence is CASSKRTLEAFF. In DNA form, the CDR3 reads TGTGCCAGCAGTAAGCGAACCCTTGAAGCTTTCTTT.

This clone was observed a handful of times. The chain is built from TRBV14 and TRBJ1-4, with D hard to call. CDR1 is SGHDN and CDR2 is FVKESK in the germline V gene. The CDR3 extends over 11 amino acids. Trimming took off 0 bases at V and 12 bases at J, with 5 bases between the two ends. For the CDR3, the DNA is TGTGCCAGCAGCCAAGAATGGGAACTGTTTTTT. Its translation: CASSQEWELFF.

This chain uses TRBV4-1 with TRBJ2-3; 13 bases are shared with TRBD2. CDR3 length equals 18 residues. Germline V CDR1 and CDR2: MGHRA, YSYEKL. The V gene end was trimmed by 4 bases and the J gene end by 5 bases; junction bases not matched to a gene: 12. The DNA for the CDR3 is TGCGCCAGCAGCCGCCAATACGGACTAGCGGGAGCGGGAGATACGCAGTATTTT. Translated: CASSRQYGLAGAGDTQYF.

This chain uses TRBV6-6 with TRBJ1-1; unclear D gene. The V gene lost 7 bases and the J gene lost 5 bases, with 11 bases spanning the gap. There are 12 residues in the CDR3. In germline, CDR1 is MNHNY, CDR2 SVGAGI (reference sequence). CDR3: CASTLTMTEAFF. The CDR3 bases are TGTGCCAGCACCCTGACCATGACTGAAGCTTTCTTT.

This clone appeared a few times. The chain employs TRBV7-6 and TRBJ1-1, with no clear D. V lost 5 bases, J lost 3 bases, and 7 bases lay in between. The CDR3 has 12 residues. Germline assignment: CDR1 SGHVS and CDR2 FNYEAQ. The CDR3 nucleotides read TGTGCCAGCAGCCTTGTCGACACTGAAGCTTTCTTT. Protein: CASSLVDTEAFF.

The chain recombines TRBV4-3 with TRBJ2-3; D might be TRBD1 or TRBD2, each matching 5 bases. The CDR3 consists of 16 residues. V lost 0 bases and J lost 0, with 10 bases in between. From germline, CDR1 is LGHNA and CDR2 YSLEER. The CDR3 protein is CASSQDGTASTDTQYF. CDR3 nucleotide sequence: TGCGCCAGCAGCCAAGATGGGACGGCTAGCACAGATACGCAGTATTTT.

This sequence joins TRBV29-1 and TRBJ1-4; D unclear. V was pared by 5 bases and J by 5 bases, with 18 bases between. Germline V CDR1 and CDR2: SQVTM, ANQGSEA. The CDR3 sequence is 15 residues long. The CDR3, as DNA: TGCAGCGTTCAGTGGGCCCGGATGGCCAATGAAAAACTGTTTTTT. This encodes CSVQWARMANEKLFF.

In regard to this clone: Other DNA sequences in the sample encode the same CDR3. The chain recombines TRBV7-2 with TRBJ1-1, with 7 positions matching TRBD1. Germline values: CDR1 SGHTA, CDR2 FQGNSA. V trimming: 5 bases; J trimming: 5 bases; junction bases outside the gene matches: 8. The CDR3 contains 14 residues. CDR3 DNA sequence: TGTGCCAGCAGCCAAAAACAGGGGAGGACTGAAGCTTTCTTT. Protein sequence: CASSQKQGRTEAFF.

Of note for this clone: This same CDR3 is encoded by further DNA sequences in the sample. The V and J genes are TRBV2 and TRBJ2-7; 8 nucleotides agree with TRBD1. The J segment lost 0 bases and the V segment lost 5 bases, leaving 3 bases of the junction unmatched. This CDR3 comprises 14 residues. Germline V gives CDR1 SNHLY, CDR2 FYNNEI. CDR3 DNA sequence: TGTGCCAGCAGTCCGGACAGGGCCTCCTACGAGCAGTACTTC. It yields the protein CASSPDRASYEQYF.

This sequence joins TRBV2 and TRBJ1-4; D is undetermined. V gave up 8 bases and J gave up 8 bases, with 12 bases separating them. In germline, CDR1 is SNHLY, CDR2 FYNNEI. The CDR3 length is 12 residues. The CDR3 reads CASVFYGEKLFF. The CDR3 nucleotides read TGTGCCAGCGTCTTCTACGGGGAAAAACTGTTTTTT.

The V and J genes are TRBV28 and TRBJ2-2; 10 bases fit TRBD2. The CDR3 runs to 15 residues. CDR1 is MDHEN, CDR2 SYDVKM, per germline. The V and J ends lost 10 bases and 4 bases, in that order; junction bases with no gene match: 9. CDR3 DNA: TGTGCCAACCAACAGGGACTAGCGACCACCGGGGAGCTGTTTTTT. Translated, it gives CANQQGLATTGELFF. Full variable domain (rest looked up from reference TRBV28 and TRBJ2-2): DVKVTQSSRYLVKRTGEKVFLECVQDMDHENMFWYRQDPGLGLRLIYFSYDVKMKEKGDIPEGYSVSREKKERFSLILESASTNQTSMYLCANQQGLATTGELFFGEGSRLTVL.

This chain links TRBV28 with TRBJ1-5; tentatively, D is TRBD1 (6 bases). The V gene lost 6 bases and the J gene lost 11 bases, with 20 bases spanning the gap. This CDR3 is built from 14 residues. Germline assignment: CDR1 MDHEN and CDR2 SYDVKM. CDR3 nucleotide sequence: TGTGCCAGCAGCCCCCCGACAGGCCCAGGGGCCCAGCATTTT. As protein: CASSPPTGPGAQHF.

The chain carries TRBV6-5 and TRBJ1-3; the D is unclear. Between the trimmed V and J ends, which lost 4 bases and 2 bases, there was a span of 12 bases. CDR1 is MNHEY, CDR2 SVGAGI, per germline. This CDR3 has 15 residues. The CDR3 loop reads CASSLSLGAGNTIYF. CDR3 coding DNA: TGTGCCAGCAGTTTATCCCTCGGGGCTGGAAACACCATATATTTT.

V gene TRBV11-1 combines with J gene TRBJ2-4; TRBD1 is a possible D gene (6 bases). CDR3 length: 12 amino acids. CDR1 is SGHAT, CDR2 FQDESV, per germline (reference sequence). V was shortened by 5 bases and J by 7 bases, with 9 bases between the two germline ends. CDR3 DNA: TGTGCCAGCAGCCAACAGGGCAACATTCAGTACTTC. Its protein product is CASSQQGNIQYF.

V and J are TRBV4-3 and TRBJ2-7; 12 nucleotides line up with TRBD2. The germline CDR1 and CDR2 sequences are LGHNA and YSLEER. J was trimmed by 7 bases and V by 0 bases; bases with no gene match: 13. This CDR3 has 18 amino acids. The CDR3 protein is CASSQDTPTSGSPTEQYF. In nucleotides, the CDR3 is TGCGCCAGCAGCCAAGATACCCCGACTAGCGGGAGCCCTACGGAGCAGTACTTC.

V gene TRBV27 combines with J gene TRBJ2-1, with D uncertain. The germline gives CDR1 MNHEY, CDR2 SMNVEV (reference sequence). Trimming removed 4 bases from V and 5 bases from J, with 12 bases in between. The CDR3 runs 14 residues. CDR3 bases: TGTGCCAGCAGTTCCCCCGGAAATCACAATGAGCAGTTCTTC. Protein: CASSSPGNHNEQFF.

This chain links TRBV5-6 with TRBJ2-7; D possibly corresponds to TRBD2 (7 bases). The V gene's germline CDR1 is SGHDT and CDR2 YYEEEE. V lost 1 base, J lost 4 bases, and 18 bases lay in between. The CDR3 spans 16 residues. The CDR3 is CASSLFEVGGRYEQYF. CDR3 sequence (DNA): TGTGCCAGCAGCTTGTTTGAGGTGGGGGGGCGGTACGAGCAGTACTTC.

The V gene is TRBV28, the J gene TRBJ2-5; D not resolved. This CDR3 comprises 15 residues. Germline V CDR1 and CDR2: MDHEN, SYDVKM. Trimming took off 3 bases at V and 0 bases at J, with 11 bases between the two ends. The CDR3 loop reads CASSFPTKYQETQYF. CDR3 bases: TGTGCCAGCAGTTTCCCCACCAAGTACCAAGAGACCCAGTACTTC.

J is TRBJ2-1 and V is TRBV30; possible D gene TRBD1, 5 bases. CDR1 and CDR2 (germline): GTSNPN, SVGIG (reference sequence). Deletions cut 4 bases from V and 7 bases from J, with 14 bases between. There are 13 residues in the CDR3. CDR3 coding DNA: TGTGCCTGGACTTGGGGCCCCGGGAATGAGCAGTTCTTC. It yields the protein CAWTWGPGNEQFF. The full variable domain, in which reference TRBV30 and TRBJ2-1 provide the parts outside the CDR3, is SQTIHQWPATLVQPVGSPLSLECTVEGTSNPNLYWYRQAAGRGLQLLFYSVGIGQISSEVPQNLSASRPQDRQFILSSKKLLLSDSGFYLCAWTWGPGNEQFFGPGTRLTVL.

This rearrangement joins TRBV30 to TRBJ1-5, with a possible D match to TRBD1 (5 bases). CDR1 and CDR2 (germline): GTSNPN, SVGIG (reference sequence). The V end lost 0 bases, the J end lost 2 bases, and 17 bases lay between the germline ends. This CDR3 region has 17 residues. CDR3 in DNA: TGTGCCTGGAGTGTACGCGGGGCCAGTGGGCGCAATCAGCCCCAGCATTTT. Protein product: CAWSVRGASGRNQPQHF.

The chain joins TRBV15 to TRBJ2-5, with 7 bases aligning to TRBD1. V lost 3 bases and J lost 4; bases outside the gene matches: 2. CDR3 length: 13 residues. The germline V gene encodes CDR1 LNHNV and CDR2 YYDKDF (reference sequence). As DNA, the CDR3 is TGTGCCACCAGCAGGACAGGGACAGAGACCCAGTACTTC. Translation gives CATSRTGTETQYF.

As to this clone: One end of the junction fails to match germline, which may point to a read error. The chain carries TRBV7-8 and TRBJ2-1, with a possible D match to TRBD2 (6 bases). In germline, CDR1 is SGHVS, CDR2 FQNEAQ. This CDR3 has 17 residues. CDR3 amino acids: CASAAGWRGISHNEQFF. CDR3 sequence (DNA): TGTGCCAGCGCAGCCGGTTGGCGCGGGATCTCCCACAATGAGCAGTTCTTC.

This clone was recorded once. The same CDR3 can be traced to other DNA sequences in this sample. V gene TRBV5-4 combines with J gene TRBJ1-1; D gene uncertain. The CDR3 covers 14 residues. The V gene lost 4 bases and the J gene lost 1 base, with 11 bases spanning the gap. Germline loops: CDR1 SGHNT, CDR2 YYREEE (reference sequence). This CDR3 is CASSLAGRNTEAFF. CDR3 nucleotides: TGTGCCAGCAGCCTGGCGGGGAGGAACACTGAAGCTTTCTTT.